This T cell receptor beta chain derives from a study of cytomegalovirus exposure and HLA in healthy donors. PCR involved 60 Vbeta and 13 Jbeta primers. The table came from immunoSEQ multiplex PCR; TCRdb's copy has only in-frame clones and leaves some out. This specimen shows 100,000 to 150,000 clones; the ten leading clones hold 2.2%. Points on this clone: Its target is unknown.

After removal of 10 bases from V and 6 bases from J, the junction contained 12 bases not matched to a gene. CDR1 is MRHNA and CDR2 is SNTAGT in the germline V gene. The CDR3 totals 13 residues. Study findings and constraints: Only CMV serostatus was available as immune exposure information. Earlier analysis looked at TCR beta V segments, and most were productive about 87% or about 30% of the time.

V is TRBV6-4 and J is TRBJ2-7, with TRBD2 matching over 7 bases. The sequence came from a man aged 35 to 55 in good health and CMV-seronegative. Sequences were obtained from PBMCs. CDR3 DNA: TGTGCCACCAAGACGGCGGGGGAGGTCGAGCAGTACTTC. It specifies CATKTAGEVEQYF.